This T cell receptor beta chain appears in the sequencing data of a study of blood T cell repertoires in COVID-19. About the research overall: Material from acute and convalescent COVID-19 was sourced from the United States, Italy and Spain.

Repertoires were generated with immunoSEQ multiplex PCR, while TCRdb's copy carries only in-frame clones and drops some. The sample has 250,000 or so clones, about 89% seen once. CDR3 size: 16 residues. Looked up from germline, CDR1 is SGHAT and CDR2 is FQNNGV. Trimming cost V 4 bases and J 5 bases; bases outside gene matches: 10. The TCR comes from a man between 35 and 55 years old with active or convalescent COVID-19. The chain employs TRBV11-2 and TRBJ2-2, with 7 positions matching TRBD1. The specimen sequenced was peripheral blood. The CDR3 bases are TGTGCCAGCAGCTCCCTACGACAGGGTGTGACCGGGGAGCTGTTTTTT. This sequence encodes CASSSLRQGVTGELFF. Variable domain in full (rest from reference TRBV11-2 and TRBJ2-2): EAGVAQSPRYKIIEKRQSVAFWCNPISGHATLYWYQQILGQGPKLLIQFQNNGVVDDSQLPKDRFSAERLKGVDSTLKIQPAKLEDSAVYLCASSSLRQGVTGELFFGEGSRLTVL.